The 26 T cell receptor beta chains below all came from one sample that was sequenced in a study of blood T cell repertoires in COVID-19. Here immunoSEQ multiplex PCR was the method, and the copy in TCRdb shows in-frame clones only, minus some. The sample records 200,000 to 250,000 clones, 80% to 90% being singletons. The sample comprised PBMCs or T cells enriched from blood (not recorded which). Receptors originate from a woman in her twenties or thirties who had been exposed to COVID-19.

This chain uses TRBV30 with TRBJ1-6; 7 positions match TRBD1. From germline, CDR1 is GTSNPN and CDR2 SVGIG (reference sequence). Germline trimming cut 0 bases from V and 9 bases from J; bases unmatched to any gene: 8. The CDR3 sequence is 15 residues long. This chain's CDR3 is CAWSVQGTGGSPLHF. DNA of the CDR3: TGTGCCTGGAGTGTACAGGGGACCGGGGGTTCACCCCTCCACTTT.

The rearrangement links TRBV9 to TRBJ2-7; D call uncertain. The V gene lost 4 bases and the J gene lost 5 bases, with 10 bases spanning the gap. This CDR3 region has 12 residues. CDR1 is SGDLS and CDR2 is YYNGEE in the germline V gene. The CDR3 region has the DNA TGTGCCAGCAGCCCTATTTTCCACGAGCAGTACTTC. Translation: CASSPIFHEQYF. Full variable domain (remainder filled in from reference TRBV9 and TRBJ2-7): DSGVTQTPKHLITATGQRVTLRCSPRSGDLSVYWYQQSLDQGLQFLIQYYNGEERAKGNILERFSAQQFPDLHSELNLSSLELGDSALYFCASSPIFHEQYFGPGTRLTVT.

The rearrangement links TRBV12-3 or TRBV12-4 to TRBJ1-6; TRBD1 matches at 7 bases. This CDR3 has 12 amino acids. V shed 5 bases, J shed 15 bases, and the junction held 7 bases outside the gene matches. The CDR3 coding sequence is TGTGCCAGCAGTACGACAGGGTATCTCCTCCACTTT. Amino acid sequence: CASSTTGYLLHF.

This clone is medium-sized. J is TRBJ1-2 and V is TRBV5-4; a weak D match, TRBD1 (5 bases). This CDR3 region has 13 residues. CDR1 and CDR2 from the germline V gene are SGHNT and YYREEE (reference sequence). Trimming took off 0 bases at V and 7 bases at J, with 10 bases between the two ends. The CDR3 reads CASSLGREAGYTF. The CDR3 coding sequence is TGTGCCAGCAGCTTGGGCAGGGAGGCTGGCTACACCTTC.

This chain links TRBV6-5 with TRBJ1-2, with a tentative D call TRBD1 (6 bases). V dropped 0 bases and J dropped 2 bases, with 10 bases sitting between them. The germline CDR1 and CDR2 sequences are MNHEY and SVGAGI. The CDR3 spans 15 residues. The CDR3 sequence is CASSYSKQGNYGYTF. In DNA, the CDR3 is TGTGCCAGCAGTTACTCGAAACAGGGAAACTATGGCTACACCTTC.

The genes are TRBV19 and TRBJ2-1, with D hard to call. The germline V gene has CDR1 LNHDA and CDR2 SQIVND (reference sequence). V dropped 5 bases and J dropped 2 bases, with 13 bases sitting between them. The CDR3 has 15 residues. CDR3 protein: CASSSLTPTYNEQFF. For the CDR3, the DNA is TGTGCCAGTAGTTCATTGACACCCACCTACAATGAGCAGTTCTTC. The full variable domain, in which reference TRBV19 and TRBJ2-1 provide the parts outside the CDR3, is DGGITQSPKYLFRKEGQNVTLSCEQNLNHDAMYWYRQDPGQGLRLIYYSQIVNDFQKGDIAEGYSVSREKKESFPLTVTSAQKNPTAFYLCASSSLTPTYNEQFFGPGTRLTVL.

This chain joins TRBV4-1 and TRBJ1-1, with 10 positions matching TRBD1. Germline values: CDR1 MGHRA, CDR2 YSYEKL. The CDR3 sequence is 14 residues long. J lost 3 bases, V lost 5 bases, and 3 bases had no gene match. Here the CDR3 DNA reads TGCGCCAGCAGCTCGGGACAGGGGCACACTGAAGCTTTCTTT. Residues: CASSSGQGHTEAFF.

The chain couples TRBV30 to TRBJ2-7, with TRBD2 as a possible D gene (6 bases). CDR3 size: 13 residues. Germline-derived CDR1 and CDR2 are GTSNPN and SVGIG (reference sequence). The V end was cut by 2 bases, the J end by 3 bases, with 11 bases between. The CDR3 region has the DNA TGTGCCTGGAGTACGGGGGTGGTCTACGAGCAGTACTTC. It translates to CAWSTGVVYEQYF.

The rearrangement uses TRBV10-3 and TRBJ1-1; possibly TRBD1 for D (5 bases). Germline V gene lookup returns CDR1 ENHRY and CDR2 SYGVKD. Trimming removed 10 bases at V and 1 base at J, with 10 bases between. The CDR3 is 12 amino acids. The CDR3 bases are TGTGCCACAAGCGGGGCGAACACTGAAGCTTTCTTT. It encodes CATSGANTEAFF.

The V gene is TRBV30, the J gene TRBJ1-4; D might be TRBD1 (5 bases). The V and J ends lost 0 bases and 6 bases respectively, with 11 bases between them. The germline V gene encodes CDR1 GTSNPN and CDR2 SVGIG (reference sequence). This CDR3 contains 14 residues. The DNA for the CDR3 is TGTGCCTGGAGTGTTGGGGCCTCGGATGAAAAACTGTTTTTT. It specifies CAWSVGASDEKLFF.

The chain joins TRBV7-9 to TRBJ2-2, with a possible D match to TRBD1 (5 bases). Trimming cost V 3 bases and J 1 base, with 12 bases left between them. The CDR3 totals 16 residues. The V gene's germline CDR1 is SEHNR and CDR2 FQNEAQ (reference sequence). The CDR3 DNA sequence: TGTGCCAGCAGCTTCCAAGGCAGGGAGAACACCGGGGAGCTGTTTTTT. This sequence encodes CASSFQGRENTGELFF.

The chain has TRBV27 and TRBJ1-1; a weak D match, TRBD1 (6 bases). Germline V lookup: CDR1 MNHEY, CDR2 SMNVEV (reference sequence). V was trimmed by 2 bases and J by 4 bases, leaving 8 bases between them. The CDR3 contains 13 residues. DNA for the CDR3: TGTGCCAGCAGTTTAGGGGGCCGCACTGAAGCTTTCTTT. As protein: CASSLGGRTEAFF.

The J gene is TRBJ2-1, the V gene TRBV5-1; a possible D gene is TRBD2 (6 bases). The V and J ends lost 0 bases and 7 bases respectively, with 11 bases between them. Germline loops: CDR1 SGHRS, CDR2 YFSETQ. The CDR3 spans 14 residues. The DNA for the CDR3 is TGCGCCAGCAGCTTGGCCCCCGGGGGAAATGAGCAGTTCTTC. Protein sequence: CASSLAPGGNEQFF.

This clone was counted only a few times. The rearrangement joins TRBV21-1 to TRBJ2-7; the table's D call, TRBD1, has no DNA check behind it. TRBV21-1 is listed as a pseudogene. The length of the CDR3 is 14 residues. CDR3 in amino acids: CASSNRLQSYEQYF. The CDR3 DNA reads as TGTGCCAGCAGCAATCGATTACAGTCCTACGAGCAGTACTTC.

The rearrangement links TRBV18 to TRBJ2-4, with D possibly TRBD1 on 6 matching bases. Trimming shortened V by 2 bases and J by 5 bases, and 13 bases separated the two germline ends. Germline CDR1 and CDR2: KGHSH and LQKENI. The CDR3 spans 15 residues. DNA of the CDR3: TGTGCCAGCTCACCAACTCAGGGGACGGAAAACATTCAGTACTTC. Residues: CASSPTQGTENIQYF.

This sequence joins TRBV5-4 and TRBJ2-1; 7 bases align to TRBD1. Germline V CDR1 and CDR2: SGHNT, YYREEE (reference sequence). The length of the CDR3 is 15 residues. V gave up 0 bases and J gave up 6 bases; unmatched junction bases: 6. CDR3 residues: CASSLVGTAFNEQFF. DNA for the CDR3: TGTGCCAGCAGCTTGGTGGGGACAGCCTTCAATGAGCAGTTCTTC. Based on the CDR3 plus reference TRBV5-4 and TRBJ2-1, the full variable domain is ETGVTQSPTHLIKTRGQQVTLRCSSQSGHNTVSWYQQALGQGPQFIFQYYREEENGRGNFPPRFSGLQFPNYSSELNVNALELDDSALYLCASSLVGTAFNEQFFGPGTRLTVL.

The V call is TRBV7-3, the J call TRBJ2-5; D is perhaps TRBD2 (6 bases). V lost 5 bases and J lost 5, with 15 bases in between. CDR1 and CDR2 (germline): SGHTA, FQGTGA. The CDR3 runs to 14 residues. CDR3 in DNA: TGTGCCAGCAGCCTAGATGGTGGGGGGGAGACCCAGTACTTC. Protein sequence: CASSLDGGGETQYF.

CDR3 protein: CASSRPGTEAFF. Written as DNA, the CDR3 is TGTGCCAGCAGCCGCCCAGGCACTGAAGCTTTCTTT. The rearrangement uses TRBV6-5 and TRBJ1-1; D is unresolved. The CDR3 has 12 residues. Germline-derived CDR1 and CDR2 are MNHEY and SVGAGI. V lost 6 bases, J lost 4 bases, and 9 bases lay in between.

This clone was counted a single time. This chain's CDR3 is CASSFLGTSGSYEQYF. Written as DNA, the CDR3 is TGTGCCAGCAGCTTCCTTGGGACTAGCGGCTCCTACGAGCAGTACTTC. The chain carries TRBV5-6 and TRBJ2-7; 11 bases line up with TRBD2. With 2 bases clipped from V and 0 bases from J, the junction kept 4 bases outside the gene matches. The V gene's germline CDR1 is SGHDT and CDR2 YYEEEE. The CDR3 loop spans 16 amino acids.

The chain couples TRBV27 to TRBJ2-1; TRBD2 might be the D (7 bases). The CDR3 loop spans 17 amino acids. V was clipped by 5 bases and J by 4 bases, with 21 bases between them. Per the germline V gene, CDR1 is MNHEY and CDR2 is SMNVEV (reference sequence). Here the CDR3 reads CASSPKGGAPNYNEQFF. In DNA form, the CDR3 reads TGTGCCAGCAGTCCGAAGGGGGGGGCCCCCAATTACAATGAGCAGTTCTTC.

This chain connects TRBV6-2 or TRBV6-3 to TRBJ1-2; maybe TRBD1 (6 bases). The V end lost 6 bases, the J end lost 7 bases, and 15 bases lay between the germline ends. The CDR3 runs 13 residues. Germline V CDR1 and CDR2: MNHEY, SVGEGT. The CDR3 spells CASSSGQSGGYTF. In DNA form, the CDR3 reads TGTGCCAGCAGCAGCGGACAGTCTGGTGGCTACACCTTC.

This clone was found a few times. The rearrangement links TRBV5-4 to TRBJ2-2; 14 nucleotides agree with TRBD2. Germline CDR1 SGHNT, CDR2 YYREEE (reference sequence). The CDR3 runs 16 residues. V lost 4 bases and J lost 4; bases outside the gene matches: 3. CDR3 sequence reads: CASSKGLAGVTGELFF. DNA for the CDR3: TGTGCCAGCAGCAAGGGACTAGCGGGAGTCACCGGGGAGCTGTTTTTT.

The rearrangement uses TRBV19 and TRBJ2-5, with D tentatively TRBD1 (6 bases). Trimming removed 4 bases from V and 9 bases from J, with 15 bases in between. This CDR3 spans 13 amino acids. CDR1 and CDR2 (germline): LNHDA, SQIVND (reference sequence). The CDR3: CASSTQGPTAQYF. The DNA of the CDR3 is TGTGCCAGTAGTACACAGGGTCCGACGGCCCAGTACTTC.

The J gene is TRBJ2-3, the V gene TRBV2; 9 bases match TRBD1. CDR1 is SNHLY and CDR2 is FYNNEI in the germline V gene. The junction had 5 bases not matched to a gene; V was cut back by 7 bases and J by 0 bases. This CDR3 is built from 15 residues. DNA for the CDR3: TGTGCCAGCATCGACGGGACAGGGAGCACAGATACGCAGTATTTT. As protein: CASIDGTGSTDTQYF.

The V and J genes are TRBV24-1 and TRBJ2-1, with D possibly TRBD1 on 6 matching bases. The CDR3 loop spans 15 amino acids. V lost 4 bases and J lost 6, with 15 bases in between. The germline gives CDR1 KGHDR, CDR2 SFDVKD. For the CDR3, the DNA is TGTGCCACCAGTGAAACCTCCGGGACAATCAATGAGCAGTTCTTC. It translates to CATSETSGTINEQFF.

The V call is TRBV15, the J call TRBJ2-1; no definite D call. CDR1 is LNHNV and CDR2 is YYDKDF in the germline V gene (reference sequence). The germline V and J ends were trimmed by 8 bases and 3 bases, with 14 bases remaining between them. The CDR3 sequence is 14 residues long. The CDR3 loop reads CATSQEPNYNEQFF. CDR3 bases: TGTGCCACCTCTCAAGAGCCAAACTACAATGAGCAGTTCTTC.